The present TCR beta chain was sequenced within a study of regulatory T cells in long-lasting Graves disease (dated by TCRdb to the early 2020s). Concerning the study at large: Persistent Graves' disease was defined as persistently positive TSH receptor autoantibodies together with antithyroid drug treatment for over 5 years. This study used TCR sequencing and RNA sequencing of peripheral blood to compare persistent Graves' disease patients against newly diagnosed Graves' disease patients. The study was conducted in China and was registered as a clinical trial. TCR sequencing covered roughly 13 persistent and around 20 newly diagnosed Graves' disease patients, some 33 samples in total. Antithyroid drugs had been taken for approximately ten years on average by persistent Graves' disease patients in the clinical cohort. Study-wide conclusions, independent of this receptor: TRBV28, TRBJ1-2 and TRBJ2-5 were preferentially used in persistent disease, while TRBV20-1 and TRBJ2-1 were favored in newly diagnosed disease. The authors acknowledged the small sample size as a limitation that may reduce accuracy. More public clonotypes were shared among persistent patients (roughly 2,700) than among newly diagnosed patients (966). Sequencing and analysis were restricted to the TCR beta chain. Because the primary lesion, thyroid tissue, could not be accessed, the study looked at peripheral blood alone. Compared with newly diagnosed patients, patients with persistent Graves' disease had lower TCR Shannon entropy and fewer highly expanded clones, which suggests clonal expansion.

Deletion took 7 bases off V and 1 base off J, with a span of 14 bases between the germline ends. The germline V gene yields SNHLY for CDR1 and FYNNEI for CDR2. Taken from cysteine to phenylalanine, the CDR3 has 14 residues. CDR3 DNA only is kept here, 42 bases in frame from base 1. Preparation of the library involved multiplex PCR. The data were produced on an Illumina HiSeq 4000. iRepertoire HTBI primers and Arm-PCR amplification of CDR3 regions were used to construct TCR beta libraries. Before sequencing, the PCR products underwent gel purification. As for the original processing: Gene usage analysis of CDR3 amino acid clonotypes relied on the approximately 60 TRBV and around 13 TRBJ segments identified across samples. COPE and FqMerger were used to merge the filtered high-quality paired reads into contigs. BLAST was used to align contigs to IMGT TRBV, TRBD and TRBJ reference genes, and CDR3 was defined according to IMGT. Highly expanded clones were defined as clonotypes with a frequency above 0.1%. Shannon entropy served as the measure of repertoire diversity, while the Gini coefficient captured V-J evenness. Public clonotypes were defined as clonotypes shared by more than one individual. TCRdb trimmed the raw reads at Q25, called clones with MiXCR and kept productive beta chains. All rows with the same CDR3 protein become a single entry with the most common DNA and genes. TCRdb assigned the V and J calls; the authors' analysis was not used. The sample data list around 340,000 distinct CDR3 sequences, and about 18% of these were observed just once. In total, the top ten clones hold just under 30% of the sample.

The meaning of the sample's time point label: persistent/refractory GD, antithyroid drugs over 5 years with positive TRAb. For both TCR sequencing and RNA sequencing, RNA was extracted from PBMCs using TRIzol. Graves' disease was diagnosed according to American Thyroid Association guidelines. Patients were recruited from an endocrinology department in Xi'an, China. From each patient, 7.5 to 9.5 milliliters of peripheral blood was collected into an EDTA anticoagulant tube. Ficoll Paque Plus density gradient separation was used to isolate PBMCs, and no additional T cell sorting was done. RNA quality was checked with an Agilent 2100 Bioanalyzer and agarose gel, and concentration with a NanoDrop 2000. This clonotype was detected a few times. Its antigen is not yet known. Base qualities are not at hand, and no much larger clone is one base apart.

This receptor was obtained from a female donor with Graves disease. This specimen was peripheral blood mononuclear cells (PBMCs), taken when the disease was refractory, from a patient treated with antithyroid drugs. Recombination connected TRBV2 to TRBJ2-7, and possibly TRBD2, on 6 matching bases. This receptor has the CDR3 CASTGEHRSYEQYF. The sequenced DNA is TGTGCCAGCACGGGGGAGCACCGATCCTACGAGCAGTACTTC. This CDR3, with the reference TRBV2 and TRBJ2-7 proteins standing in past its ends, gives the full variable domain EPEVTQTPSHQVTQMGQEVILRCVPISNHLYFYWYRQILGQKVEFLVSFYNNEISEKSEIFDDQFSVERPDGSNFTLKIRSTKLEDSAMYFCASTGEHRSYEQYFGPGTRLTVT.